This T cell receptor (beta chain) was sequenced for a study of blood T cell repertoires in COVID-19. Looking at the study overall: Both acute and convalescent COVID-19 samples were obtained from the United States, Italy and Spain. Nucleic acid was either cDNA or gDNA, and it came from T cells, B-cell-depleted T cells, or PBMCs.

In the original workflow: Scientists estimated how many nucleated cells there were by amplifying reference gene primers. Data came from immunoSEQ multiplex PCR; TCRdb stores just in-frame clones and leaves some out. D and trimming were read from the DNA, whereas the V and J calls and clone size are those reported in that table. This sample has about 100,000 clones, with over 80% found just once. The TCR sequence derives from a man aged 50 to 59 with acute or convalescent COVID-19. The sample comprised peripheral blood.

Written as DNA, the CDR3 is TGTGCCAGCAGCTCTCCGGACAGGGCCGGCTACACCTTC. Its protein product is CASSSPDRAGYTF. This chain connects TRBV11-2 to TRBJ1-2, with TRBD1 identical over 8 bases. The CDR3 is 13 residues long. V shed 4 bases, J shed 8 bases, and the junction held 6 bases outside the gene matches. CDR1 and CDR2 (germline): SGHAT, FQNNGV.